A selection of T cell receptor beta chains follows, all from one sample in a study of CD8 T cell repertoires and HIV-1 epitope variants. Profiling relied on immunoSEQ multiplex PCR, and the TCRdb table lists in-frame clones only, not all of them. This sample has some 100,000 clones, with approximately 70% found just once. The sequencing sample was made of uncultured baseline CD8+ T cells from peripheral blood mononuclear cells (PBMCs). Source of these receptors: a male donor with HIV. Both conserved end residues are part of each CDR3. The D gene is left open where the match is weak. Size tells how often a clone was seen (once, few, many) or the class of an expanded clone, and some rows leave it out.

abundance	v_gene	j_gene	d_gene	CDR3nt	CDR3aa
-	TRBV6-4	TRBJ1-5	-	TGTGCCAGCAGGTCTTCGGGTGGGGGAGAGCCCCAGCATTTT	CASRSSGGGEPQHF
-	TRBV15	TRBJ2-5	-	TGTGCCACCAGCAGAGACAGGGGTCGGGAGACCCAGTACTTC	CATSRDRGRETQYF
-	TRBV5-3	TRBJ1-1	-	TGTGCCAGAAGCGGGCTTAAGTTTGCCAGGGAGAACACTGAAGCTTTCTTT	CARSGLKFARENTEAFF
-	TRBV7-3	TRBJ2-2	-	TGTGCCAGCAGCTTACCGGACGCCGGGGAGCTGTTTTTT	CASSLPDAGELFF
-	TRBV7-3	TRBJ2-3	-	TGTGCCAGCAGCTTGTGGGGGCGGACAGATACGCAGTATTTT	CASSLWGRTDTQYF
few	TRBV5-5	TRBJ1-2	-	TGTGCCAGCAGCTTTGACGGCTATGGCTACACCTTC	CASSFDGYGYTF
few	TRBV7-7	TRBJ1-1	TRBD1	TGTGCTAGCAGCTTAGAGCGGGACAGGGAAGCTTTCTTT	CASSLERDREAFF
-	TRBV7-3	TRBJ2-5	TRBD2	TGTGCCAGCAGCTTAACCGCGACTAGCGGGGGGGAGGAGACCCAGTACTTC	CASSLTATSGGEETQYF
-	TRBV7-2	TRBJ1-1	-	TGTGCCAGCAGCTTAGACACAGGGAGTGATGCTTTCTTT	CASSLDTGSDAFF
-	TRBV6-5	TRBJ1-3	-	TGTGCCAGCAGGAAAACAGGGAGTTCGGGAAACACCATATATTTT	CASRKTGSSGNTIYF
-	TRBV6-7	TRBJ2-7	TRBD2	TGTGCCAGCAGTTACACTAGCGGGAGACACGAGCAGTACTTC	CASSYTSGRHEQYF
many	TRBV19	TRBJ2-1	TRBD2	TGTGCCAGTAGTCAGATGGTGCTAGCGGGAGTAAATGAGCAGTTCTTC	CASSQMVLAGVNEQFF
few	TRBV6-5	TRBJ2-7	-	TGTGCCAGCAGGCTACAGAGGAACTACGAGCAGTACTTC	CASRLQRNYEQYF
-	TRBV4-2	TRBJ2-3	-	TGTGCCAGCAGCCTTGAAACTGGGGTACTTGGGACAGATACGCAGTATTTT	CASSLETGVLGTDTQYF
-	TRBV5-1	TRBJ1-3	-	TGCGCCAGCAGCTTACAGGTTGGAAACACCATATATTTT	CASSLQVGNTIYF
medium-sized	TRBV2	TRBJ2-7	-	TGTGCCAGCAGTGTTCAGAGCTACGAGCAGTACTTC	CASSVQSYEQYF
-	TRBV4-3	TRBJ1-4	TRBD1	TGCGCCAGCAGCCACGCTCAGGGGGTGACTAATGAAAAACTGTTTTTT	CASSHAQGVTNEKLFF
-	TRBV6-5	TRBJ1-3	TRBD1	TGTGCCAGCAGCCCAGGGGGCGAGAGAAACACCATATATTTT	CASSPGGERNTIYF
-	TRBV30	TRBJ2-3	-	TGTGCCTGGTCCCCGTGGGGGGAATTCACAGATACGCAGTATTTT	CAWSPWGEFTDTQYF
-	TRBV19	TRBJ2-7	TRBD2	TGTGCCAGTAGTAACAGCGGGGGTGCTTACGAGCAGTACTTC	CASSNSGGAYEQYF
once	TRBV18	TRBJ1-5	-	TGTGCCAGCTCACCACTGTGGGGGGGTCGCAATCAGCCCCAGCATTTT	CASSPLWGGRNQPQHF
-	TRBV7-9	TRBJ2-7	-	TGTGCCTGGGGCAGCACCTACGAGCAGTACTTC	CAWGSTYEQYF
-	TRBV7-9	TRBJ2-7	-	TGTGCCAGCAGCACCCCGGGACTTACTTACGAGCAGTACTTC	CASSTPGLTYEQYF
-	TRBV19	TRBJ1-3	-	TGTGCCAGTAGTCTACAGGCCCTCTCTGGAAACACCATATATTTT	CASSLQALSGNTIYF
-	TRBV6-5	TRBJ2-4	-	TGTGCCAGCAGTTCAGTTGGGGGCTTGGACATTCAGTACTTC	CASSSVGGLDIQYF
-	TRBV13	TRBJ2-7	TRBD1	TGTGCCAGCAGCTTAGGCCCCGGGACAGCCGGACCCTACGAGCAGTACTTC	CASSLGPGTAGPYEQYF
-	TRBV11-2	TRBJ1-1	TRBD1	TGTGCCAGCAGCGCGAGGGACAGGGGGCGAACTGAAGCTTTCTTT	CASSARDRGRTEAFF
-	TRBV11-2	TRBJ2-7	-	TGTGCCAGCAGCTTAGGGCAGGGGGGCTACGAGCAGTACTTC	CASSLGQGGYEQYF
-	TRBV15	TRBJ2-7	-	TGTGCCACCAGCAGAGACAGGGGCCCCTACGAGCAGTACTTC	CATSRDRGPYEQYF
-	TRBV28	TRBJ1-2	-	TGTGCCAGCAGTTCCAGGGTAGACTACACCTTC	CASSSRVDYTF
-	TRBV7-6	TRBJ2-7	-	TGTGCCAGCAGCTTAGGGACACAGGGCACAGCCGGCTACGAGCAGTACTTC	CASSLGTQGTAGYEQYF
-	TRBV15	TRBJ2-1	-	TGTGCCACCAGCAGAGGGAATAGCGGAACTTCCAATGAGCAGTTCTTC	CATSRGNSGTSNEQFF
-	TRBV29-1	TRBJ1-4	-	TGCAGCGCCTCCGATGGGGGCCTCGGAGAAAAACTGTTTTTT	CSASDGGLGEKLFF
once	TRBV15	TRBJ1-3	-	TGTGCCACCAGCAGAGATCAAGGCAGAGACTCTGGAAACACCATATATTTT	CATSRDQGRDSGNTIYF
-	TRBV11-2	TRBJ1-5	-	TGTGCCAGCAGCCCCCATGGGGGGCAACAGCCCCAGCATTTT	CASSPHGGQQPQHF
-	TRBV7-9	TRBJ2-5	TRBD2	TGTGCCAGCAGCCAGTCTACTAGCGGGTTCCAAGAGACCCAGTACTTC	CASSQSTSGFQETQYF
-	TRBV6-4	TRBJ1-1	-	TGTGCCAGCAGGGGGCTCGTGGGGGGTGAAGCTTTCTTT	CASRGLVGGEAFF
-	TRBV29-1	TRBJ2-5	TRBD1	TGCAGCGTCGGGGACAGGGGGCGTAATCTTGAGACCCAGTACTTC	CSVGDRGRNLETQYF
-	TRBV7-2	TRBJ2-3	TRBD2	TGTGCCAGCAGCTTAGGTCGGGCTAGCGGCAATACGCAGTATTTT	CASSLGRASGNTQYF
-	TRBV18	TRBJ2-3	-	TGTGCCAGCTCACCACCGACACAAAGGGATACGCAGTATTTT	CASSPPTQRDTQYF
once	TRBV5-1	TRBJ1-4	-	TGCGCCAGCAGCTCTAACAGGGAAAAACTGTTTTTT	CASSSNREKLFF
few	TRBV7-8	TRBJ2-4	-	TGTGCCAGCAGCGCCCCCCTGAGGGAGAGCAAAAACATTCAGTACTTC	CASSAPLRESKNIQYF
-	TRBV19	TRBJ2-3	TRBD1	TGTGCCAGTAGTTTAGGGACAGTTACAGATACGCAGTATTTT	CASSLGTVTDTQYF
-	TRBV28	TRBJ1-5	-	TGTGCCAGCAGGGGGGAACGCAATCAGCCCCAGCATTTT	CASRGERNQPQHF
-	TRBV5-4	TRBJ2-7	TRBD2	TGTGCCAGCAGCCCGACCCTGAGCGGGGGGGCCTTCGTGGAGCAGTACTTC	CASSPTLSGGAFVEQYF
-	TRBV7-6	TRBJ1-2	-	TGTGCCAGCAGCCCCGGGTCGGGCAGGCTGTATGGCTACACCTTC	CASSPGSGRLYGYTF
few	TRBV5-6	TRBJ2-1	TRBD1	TGTGCCAGCACCGACAGGGGGCCCTCCATTGAGCAGTTCTTC	CASTDRGPSIEQFF
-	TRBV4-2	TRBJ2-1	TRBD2	TGTGCCAGCAGCCAACAGCGACTAGCGGAATCCTACAATGAGCAGTTCTTC	CASSQQRLAESYNEQFF
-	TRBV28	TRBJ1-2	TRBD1	TGTGCCAGCAGTCGAGACAGGGAGGGTGGCTACACCTTC	CASSRDREGGYTF
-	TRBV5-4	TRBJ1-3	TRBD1	TGTGCCAGCAGTCAGACAGGGGCCTCTGGAAACACCATATATTTT	CASSQTGASGNTIYF
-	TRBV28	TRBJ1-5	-	TGTGCCAGCAGTTTAGGGGGGCTGAGGCAGCCCCAGCATTTT	CASSLGGLRQPQHF
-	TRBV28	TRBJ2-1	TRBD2	TGTGCCAGCAGTTTGGGGACTAGCGGGGGGGCGTATGAGCAGTTCTTC	CASSLGTSGGAYEQFF
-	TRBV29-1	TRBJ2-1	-	TGCAGCGGCTCCGGGGGTTACAATGAGCAGTTCTTC	CSGSGGYNEQFF
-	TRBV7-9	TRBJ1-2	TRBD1	TGTGCCAGCAGTTTCATTCAGGGGGCTGCTGGCTACACCTTC	CASSFIQGAAGYTF
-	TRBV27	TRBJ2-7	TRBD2	TGTGCCAGCAGTACCACGGGAGGATTCTCCTACGAGCAGTACTTC	CASSTTGGFSYEQYF
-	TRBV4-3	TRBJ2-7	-	TGCGCCAGTCGCCATAGCGGCTCCTACGAGCAGTACTTC	CASRHSGSYEQYF
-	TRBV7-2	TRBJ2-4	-	TGTGCCAGCAGCTTAGACGGGGCCAACATTCAGTACTTC	CASSLDGANIQYF
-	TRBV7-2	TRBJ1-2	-	TGTGCCAGCAGCTCTCACATGGGGGAGTATGGCTACACCTTC	CASSSHMGEYGYTF
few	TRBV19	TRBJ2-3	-	TGTGCCAGTGGAGAATACGGGGGAGATACGCAGTATTTT	CASGEYGGDTQYF